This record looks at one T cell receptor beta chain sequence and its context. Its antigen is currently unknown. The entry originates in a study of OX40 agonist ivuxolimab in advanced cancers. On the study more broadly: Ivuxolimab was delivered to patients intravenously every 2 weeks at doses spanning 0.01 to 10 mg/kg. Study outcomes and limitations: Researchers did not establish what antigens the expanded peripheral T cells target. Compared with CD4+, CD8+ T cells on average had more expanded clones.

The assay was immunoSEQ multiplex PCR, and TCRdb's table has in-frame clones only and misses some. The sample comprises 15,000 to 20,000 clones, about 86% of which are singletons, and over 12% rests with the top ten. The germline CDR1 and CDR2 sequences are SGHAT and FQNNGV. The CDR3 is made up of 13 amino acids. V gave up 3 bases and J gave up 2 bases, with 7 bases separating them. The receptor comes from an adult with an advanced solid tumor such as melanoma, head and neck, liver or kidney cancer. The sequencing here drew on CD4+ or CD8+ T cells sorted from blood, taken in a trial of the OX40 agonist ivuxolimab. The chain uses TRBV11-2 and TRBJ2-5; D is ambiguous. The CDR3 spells CASSFESQETQYF. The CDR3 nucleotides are TGTGCCAGCAGCTTTGAATCGCAAGAGACCCAGTACTTC.